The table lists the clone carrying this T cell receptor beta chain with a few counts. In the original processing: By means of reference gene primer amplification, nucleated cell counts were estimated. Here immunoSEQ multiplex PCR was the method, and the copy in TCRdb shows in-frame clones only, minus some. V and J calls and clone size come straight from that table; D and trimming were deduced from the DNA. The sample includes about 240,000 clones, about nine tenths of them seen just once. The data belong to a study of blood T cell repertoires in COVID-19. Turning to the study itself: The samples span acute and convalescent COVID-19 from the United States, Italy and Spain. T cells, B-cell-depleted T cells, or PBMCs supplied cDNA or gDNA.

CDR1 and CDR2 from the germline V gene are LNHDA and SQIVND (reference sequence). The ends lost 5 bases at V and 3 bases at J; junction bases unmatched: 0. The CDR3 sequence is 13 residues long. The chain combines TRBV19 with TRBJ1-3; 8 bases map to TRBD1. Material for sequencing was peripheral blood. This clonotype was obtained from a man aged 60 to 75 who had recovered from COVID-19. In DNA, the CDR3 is TGTGCCAGTAGTGGGACAGGTGGAAACACCATATATTTT. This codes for CASSGTGGNTIYF.